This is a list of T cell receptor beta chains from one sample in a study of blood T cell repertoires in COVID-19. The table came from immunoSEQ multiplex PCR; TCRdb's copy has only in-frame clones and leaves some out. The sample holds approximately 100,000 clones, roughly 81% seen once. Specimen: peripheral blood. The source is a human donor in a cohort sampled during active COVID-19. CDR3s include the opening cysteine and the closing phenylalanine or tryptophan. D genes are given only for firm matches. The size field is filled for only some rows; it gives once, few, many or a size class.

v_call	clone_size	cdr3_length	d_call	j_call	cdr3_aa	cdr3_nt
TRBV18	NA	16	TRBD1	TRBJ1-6	CASSLSADRGNSPLHF	TGTGCCAGCTCACTTTCCGCGGACAGGGGTAATTCACCCCTCCACTTT
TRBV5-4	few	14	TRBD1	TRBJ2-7	CASSFPGQGKGQYF	TGTGCCAGCAGCTTTCCGGGACAGGGAAAGGGGCAGTACTTC
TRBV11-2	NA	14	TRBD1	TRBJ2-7	CASSFPGTGTEQYF	TGTGCCAGCAGCTTTCCCGGGACAGGGACCGAGCAGTACTTC
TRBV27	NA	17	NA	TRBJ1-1	CASSLGERTGRNTEAFF	TGTGCCAGCAGTTTAGGGGAACGAACAGGGCGAAACACTGAAGCTTTCTTT
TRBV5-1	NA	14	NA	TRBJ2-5	CASSLSRVQETQYF	TGCGCCAGCAGCTTGTCCAGGGTACAAGAGACCCAGTACTTC
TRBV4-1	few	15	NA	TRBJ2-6	CASSQSAGLANVLTF	TGCGCCAGCAGCCAAAGCGCGGGTTTGGCAAACGTCCTGACTTTC
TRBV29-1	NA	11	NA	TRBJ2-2	CSVTVAGELFF	TGCAGCGTTACTGTCGCCGGGGAGCTGTTTTTT
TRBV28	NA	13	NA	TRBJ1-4	CASIQAPNEKLFF	TGTGCCAGCATCCAAGCCCCTAATGAAAAACTGTTTTTT
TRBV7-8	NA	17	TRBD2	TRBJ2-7	CASSSVGAGGSKYEQYF	TGTGCCAGCAGCTCGGTGGGTGCTGGCGGGAGTAAATACGAGCAGTACTTC
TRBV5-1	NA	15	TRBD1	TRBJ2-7	CASSLLGQVSYEQYF	TGCGCCAGCAGCTTGTTGGGACAGGTCTCCTACGAGCAGTACTTC
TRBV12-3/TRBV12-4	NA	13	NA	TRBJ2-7	CASSRAGPYEQYF	TGTGCCAGCAGCAGGGCAGGCCCCTACGAGCAGTACTTC
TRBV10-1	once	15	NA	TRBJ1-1	CASSESARGNTEAFF	TGCGCCAGCAGTGAGTCGGCCAGGGGGAACACTGAAGCTTTCTTT
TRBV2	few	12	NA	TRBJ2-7	CASRGGSYEQYF	TGTGCCAGCAGAGGGGGTTCTTACGAGCAGTACTTC
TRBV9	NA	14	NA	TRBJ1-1	CASSAYTRNTEAFF	TGTGCCAGCAGCGCTTACACACGGAACACTGAAGCTTTCTTT
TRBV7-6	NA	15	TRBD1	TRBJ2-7	CASSRGGTGGYEQYF	TGTGCCAGCAGCCGAGGCGGGACAGGGGGTTACGAGCAGTACTTC
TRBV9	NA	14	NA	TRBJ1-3	CASSVAGIGNTIYF	TGTGCCAGCAGCGTAGCGGGGATTGGAAACACCATATATTTT
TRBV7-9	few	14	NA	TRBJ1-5	CASSLDLDNQPQHF	TGTGCCAGCAGCTTGGACTTAGACAATCAGCCCCAGCATTTT
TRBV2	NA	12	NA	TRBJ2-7	CASSRLAYEQYF	TGTGCCAGCAGCCGGCTAGCTTACGAGCAGTACTTC
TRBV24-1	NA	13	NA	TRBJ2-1	CATSATAGAGQFF	TGTGCCACCAGTGCCACGGCGGGGGCTGGGCAGTTCTTC